This T cell receptor (beta chain) was sequenced for a study of shared clonotypes between healthy human individuals. General observations from the study: The study sampled only blood, and tissue repertoires likely differ. Rarefaction curves obtained for sorted subsets showed sequencing incomplete despite large depth. Among the subsets, naive ones generally showed larger estimated richness than memory ones.

Terminally differentiated effector memory CD45RA+ cells were excluded from the naive CD8 cells, which were CD45RO-negative and positively selected for CCR7. Evenly divided among several immunoSEQ plates was the genomic DNA of each subset. Sequencing was performed with immunoSEQ multiplex PCR; in TCRdb, only in-frame clones are kept and a portion is missing. The sample lists about 1.9 million clones; around 95% were seen once. As for this clone: Its antigen remains unknown.

The CDR3 sequence is 14 residues long. The V end lost 8 bases, the J end lost 0 bases, and 11 bases lay between the germline ends. The germline V gene has CDR1 MNHEY and CDR2 SMNVEV (reference sequence). Sample: naive CD8+ T cells from PBMCs. This sequence originates from a man aged 18 to 29 in good health. Some clones in this sample may be carry-over from other donors' samples. V is TRBV27 and J is TRBJ2-1; D ambiguous. CDR3 loop: CASAYFSSYNEQFF. DNA of the CDR3: TGTGCCAGCGCCTACTTCAGCTCCTACAATGAGCAGTTCTTC.